What follows are 22 T cell receptor beta chains derived from one specimen sequenced in a study of T cells in Graves' hyperthyroidism and ophthalmopathy (dated by TCRdb to the late 2010s). Preparation of the library involved multiplex PCR. Sequencing relied on an Illumina HiSeq 2000. TCR beta CDR3 regions were amplified from RNA transcripts. The first round of RT-PCR for the TCR CDR3 was performed with the HTBI primer set and the Qiagen OneStep RT-PCR kit. TCRdb trimmed the raw reads at Q25, called clones with MiXCR and kept productive beta chains. All rows with the same CDR3 protein become a single entry with the most common DNA and genes. The sample includes 280,000 or so distinct CDR3 sequences, with approximately 14% observed a single time. Together, the top ten hold 30% of the sample. The sample taken for sequencing was blood. Source of these receptors: a woman aged 45-65 years with Graves' hyperthyroidism that later progressed to Graves' ophthalmopathy.

This clonotype was seen a handful of times. The chain recombines TRBV18 with TRBJ2-7; 11 nucleotides match TRBD2. The germline gives CDR1 KGHSH, CDR2 LQKENI. V was clipped by 6 bases and J by 4 bases; unmatched bases: 5. The length of the CDR3 is 14 residues. The DNA for the CDR3 is TGTGCCAGCTCTCGACTAGCGGGACTTTACGAGCAGTACTTC. The encoded protein is CASSRLAGLYEQYF.

CDR3 DNA sequence: TGTGCCAGTAGGGACAGGGAGAGCTCCTACGAGCAGTACTTC. Translation: CASRDRESSYEQYF. The chain uses TRBV19 and TRBJ2-7; 8 nucleotides match TRBD1. V dropped 6 bases and J dropped 0; count of bases not matched to a gene: 4. Germline loops: CDR1 LNHDA, CDR2 SQIVND (reference sequence). The CDR3 is made up of 14 amino acids.

This clonotype has ten or more counts. The chain recombines TRBV5-1 with TRBJ1-1, with no clear D. The CDR3 loop spans 14 amino acids. Germline loops: CDR1 SGHRS, CDR2 YFSETQ. Trimming left V 1 base short and J 2 bases short, with 9 bases between. CDR3 in amino acids: CASSLISTNTEAFF. The CDR3 DNA follows: TGCGCCAGCAGCTTGATTAGTACCAACACTGAAGCTTTCTTT.

This clonotype has ten or more counts. The rearrangement uses TRBV28 and TRBJ2-7, with 11 bases aligning to TRBD1. CDR1 MDHEN and CDR2 SYDVKM come from the germline V gene. V shed 6 bases, J shed 3 bases, and the junction held 4 bases outside the gene matches. There are 14 residues in the CDR3. The CDR3 coding sequence is TGTGCCAGCAGGGGACAGGGGGGGCTCTACGAGCAGTACTTC. This codes for CASRGQGGLYEQYF.

This clonotype has ten or more counts. The rearrangement links TRBV28 to TRBJ2-3; 9 bases match TRBD2. The length of the CDR3 is 14 residues. The germline gives CDR1 MDHEN, CDR2 SYDVKM. Losses at the gene ends were 4 bases for V and 11 bases for J; bases not matched to a gene: 10. This chain's CDR3 is CASSSGTSLLEQYF. The CDR3, as DNA: TGTGCCAGCAGTTCCGGGACTAGCCTACTAGAGCAGTATTTT.

This clonotype has at least ten counts. This chain connects TRBV24-1 to TRBJ1-1; D is unclear. V lost 10 bases and J lost 4, with 12 bases in between. Germline CDR1 and CDR2: KGHDR and SFDVKD. The CDR3 totals 12 residues. CDR3 nucleotides: TGTGCCACGGCCGGAGGCGGCACTGAAGCTTTCTTT. The encoded protein is CATAGGGTEAFF.

This clonotype has at least ten counts. The J gene is TRBJ1-5, the V gene TRBV18; a possible D gene is TRBD1 (5 bases). Germline assignment: CDR1 KGHSH and CDR2 LQKENI. V lost 3 bases and J lost 9, with 12 bases in between. This CDR3 region has 13 residues. The chain's CDR3 is CASSPRGEWPQHF. The CDR3, as DNA: TGTGCCAGCTCACCTAGGGGAGAATGGCCCCAGCATTTT. The full variable domain, rest sourced from reference TRBV18 and TRBJ1-5, is NAGVMQNPRHLVRRRGQEARLRCSPMKGHSHVYWYRQLPEEGLKFMVYLQKENIIDESGMPKERFSAEFPKEGPSILRIQQVVRGDSAAYFCASSPRGEWPQHFGDGTRLSIL.

This clonotype was detected ten times or more. The chain employs TRBV12-3 or TRBV12-4 and TRBJ1-1; TRBD1 matches at 7 bases. J was trimmed by 1 base and V by 5 bases; bases with no gene match: 10. This CDR3 is built from 16 residues. The CDR3 is CASSTPPPGGNTEAFF. In DNA, the CDR3 is TGTGCCAGCAGTACCCCTCCGCCAGGGGGGAACACTGAAGCTTTCTTT.

This clonotype was seen repeatedly, ten times or more. The V call is TRBV5-1, the J call TRBJ2-5; 7 bases agree with TRBD2. Germline V lookup: CDR1 SGHRS, CDR2 YFSETQ. V shed 4 bases, J shed 2 bases, and the junction held 8 bases outside the gene matches. The CDR3 consists of 15 residues. The CDR3 loop reads CASSPTPGLQETQYF. The CDR3 nucleotides are TGCGCCAGCAGCCCGACGCCGGGACTACAAGAGACCCAGTACTTC.

The chain is built from TRBV19 and TRBJ2-3; D is undetermined. Germline CDR1 and CDR2: LNHDA and SQIVND (reference sequence). V lost 5 bases, J lost 5 bases, and 11 bases lay in between. The CDR3 loop spans 13 amino acids. The CDR3 spells CASSATSVDTQYF. The CDR3, as DNA: TGTGCCAGTAGTGCGACGTCTGTAGATACGCAGTATTTT.

This clonotype was observed a few times. This chain uses TRBV25-1 with TRBJ2-3, with D maybe TRBD1 (6 bases). The CDR3 has 14 residues. V shed 10 bases and J shed 2 bases, with 16 bases lying between them. Germline lookup yields CDR1 MGHDK and CDR2 SYGVNS. Written as DNA, the CDR3 is TGTGCCACTACAGGGTGGGATCTCACAGATACGCAGTATTTT. It codes for CATTGWDLTDTQYF.

This clonotype was seen many times. V gene TRBV3-1 combines with J gene TRBJ2-2; 8 nucleotides line up with TRBD2. Losses at the gene ends were 4 bases for V and 4 bases for J; bases not matched to a gene: 5. The CDR3 contains 15 residues. Looked up from germline, CDR1 is LGHDT and CDR2 is YNNKEL (reference sequence). This CDR3 is CASSPLGLATGELFF. CDR3 coding DNA: TGTGCCAGCAGCCCCCTCGGACTAGCCACCGGGGAGCTGTTTTTT.

The table lists this clonotype with many counts. The gene calls are TRBV12-3 or TRBV12-4 and TRBJ1-2, with a possible D match to TRBD1 (6 bases). The CDR3 covers 14 residues. V was pared by 3 bases and J by 8 bases, with 16 bases between. CDR3 region: CASSFQRGVAGYTF. The CDR3 DNA reads TGTGCCAGCAGTTTTCAAAGGGGGGTAGCAGGCTACACCTTC.

This clonotype was seen repeatedly, ten times or more. CDR3: CSAPPLMGSTYNEQFF. The CDR3 region has the DNA TGCAGTGCTCCCCCCTTGATGGGGTCTACCTACAATGAGCAGTTCTTC. The chain joins TRBV20-1 to TRBJ2-1; D is unresolved. The CDR3 contains 16 residues. The germline V and J ends were trimmed by 5 bases and 2 bases, with 19 bases remaining between them. Germline CDR1 DFQATT, CDR2 SNEGSKA (reference sequence).

This clonotype appeared many times. This chain connects TRBV2 to TRBJ2-1; TRBD2 might be the D (7 bases). With 2 bases removed from V and 5 bases from J, the gap between germline ends came to 16 bases. The CDR3 extends over 16 amino acids. Germline V CDR1 and CDR2: SNHLY, FYNNEI. The CDR3 nucleotides are TGTGCCAGCAGTGAAACTCGTGGCGGGGGCCACAATGAGCAGTTCTTC. Its protein product is CASSETRGGGHNEQFF.

In this sample, this clonotype turned up many times. The chain joins TRBV28 to TRBJ2-1; 8 bases line up with TRBD2. Germline V gene lookup returns CDR1 MDHEN and CDR2 SYDVKM. V gave up 7 bases and J gave up 0 bases; unmatched junction bases: 8. The CDR3 contains 16 residues. CDR3 protein: CASTVGRGYSYNEQFF. As DNA, the CDR3 is TGTGCCAGCACCGTCGGGAGGGGTTACTCCTACAATGAGCAGTTCTTC.

On this clonotype itself: The CDR3 carries no conserved terminal phenylalanine or tryptophan, so it likely arises from a read error. This chain links TRBV27 with TRBJ1-6; weak D call: TRBD1 (5 bases). Trimming left V 5 bases short and J 4 bases short, with 12 bases between. Germline V gives CDR1 MNHEY, CDR2 SMNVEV (reference sequence). The CDR3 covers 15 residues. The CDR3 sequence is CASSRQGGYNSPLHS. The CDR3 DNA is TGTGCCAGCAGTCGTCAGGGCGGGTATAATTCACCCCTCCACTCT.

The sample holds many counts of this clonotype. At one end, the junction sequence differs from germline, possibly due to a read error. V and J are TRBV7-7 and TRBJ2-5; TRBD1 is a possible D gene (6 bases). Per the germline V gene, CDR1 is SSHAT and CDR2 is FNYEAQ (reference sequence). This CDR3 region has 15 residues. CDR3 in amino acids: CASSPGVAGPETQYF. As DNA, the CDR3 is TGTGCTAGCAGCCCAGGGGTGGCAGGGCCAGAGACCCAGTACTTC.

This clonotype was seen many times. The rearrangement joins TRBV28 to TRBJ1-5; D uncertain. Trimming stripped 4 bases from V and 4 bases from J, with 11 bases between. The CDR3 is 14 amino acids. CDR1 is MDHEN and CDR2 is SYDVKM in the germline V gene. The CDR3 DNA sequence: TGTGCCAGCAGTTCTTTATCGATGAATCAGCCCCAGCATTTT. Protein: CASSSLSMNQPQHF.

This clonotype was recorded at least ten times. The CDR3 loop reads CASSFGLQETQYF. Here the CDR3 DNA reads TGTGCCAGCAGCTTCGGGCTTCAAGAGACCCAGTACTTC. The chain combines TRBV7-9 with TRBJ2-5; no clear D gene. Germline V gene lookup returns CDR1 SEHNR and CDR2 FQNEAQ (reference sequence). The ends were cut back, 3 bases at V and 2 bases at J, with 7 bases in the middle. CDR3 size: 13 residues.

This clonotype has ten or more counts. This rearrangement joins TRBV5-6 to TRBJ1-1; TRBD1 is a possible D gene (5 bases). This CDR3 has 12 amino acids. Germline V gene data show CDR1 as SGHDT and CDR2 as YYEEEE. V was shortened by 6 bases and J by 5 bases, with 11 bases between the two germline ends. Here the CDR3 reads CASTSGRTEAFF. CDR3 in DNA: TGTGCCAGCACCTCAGGGAGGACTGAAGCTTTCTTT.

V gene TRBV28 combines with J gene TRBJ1-5; TRBD1 aligns across 7 bases. V was pared by 4 bases and J by 7 bases, with 4 bases of the junction left unmatched. The CDR3 consists of 13 residues. The germline V gene encodes CDR1 MDHEN and CDR2 SYDVKM. The CDR3 region is CASSWRGQQPQHF. CDR3 nucleotide sequence: TGTGCCAGCAGTTGGAGGGGGCAGCAGCCCCAGCATTTT.